A selection of T cell receptor beta chains follows, all from one sample in a study of blood T cell repertoires in COVID-19. Sequencing used immunoSEQ multiplex PCR; TCRdb keeps in-frame clones, though not all of them. Among roughly 93,000 clones listed, about 84% were seen once. The sequencing sample was made of peripheral blood. Receptors were obtained from a woman of 80 years or more with acute or convalescent COVID-19. Each CDR3 is given with its conserved first and last residue. D genes are given only for firm matches. Size is omitted from some rows. Given values are once, few, many or a class for expanded clones.

TRBV6-5	-	TRBD1	TRBJ1-1	TGTGCCAGCAGTAACGACAGGGGGCTGGGCACTGAAGCTTTCTTT	CASSNDRGLGTEAFF
TRBV7-2	-	TRBD2	TRBJ2-3	TGTGCCAGCAGCCGGACGGGGGGGCCGGGCACAGATACGCAGTATTTT	CASSRTGGPGTDTQYF
TRBV7-2	-	-	TRBJ1-1	TGTGCCAGCAGCGTTACCCCAGGGAAGATGAACACTGAAGCTTTCTTT	CASSVTPGKMNTEAFF
TRBV6-5	once	-	TRBJ1-5	TGTGCCAGCACCGGGGGGGCTCTTCAGCCCCAGCATTTT	CASTGGALQPQHF
TRBV5-4	-	TRBD2	TRBJ2-1	TGTGCCAGCAGCGAAAGCGGGGGGGCCCACAATGAGCAGTTCTTC	CASSESGGAHNEQFF
TRBV28	-	-	TRBJ2-7	TGTGCCAGCAGCACCGGGACACCCCTCGAGCAGTACTTC	CASSTGTPLEQYF
TRBV2	few	TRBD1	TRBJ2-3	TGTGCCAGCAGTGCTCGACAGGGGGGCACAGATACGCAGTATTTT	CASSARQGGTDTQYF
TRBV30	-	-	TRBJ1-4	TGTGCCTGGAGTACTGGGAGGTTGACTAATGAAAAACTGTTTTTT	CAWSTGRLTNEKLFF
TRBV18	few	TRBD1	TRBJ1-3	TGTGCCAGCTCACCCAAAAAATTCGAACAGGGGAGGATGGCTGGAAACACCATATATTTT	CASSPKKFEQGRMAGNTIYF
TRBV7-2	-	TRBD1	TRBJ1-1	TGTGCCAGCAGCCCAGACAGGGTAATGACTGAAGCTTTCTTT	CASSPDRVMTEAFF
TRBV15	-	-	TRBJ1-3	TGTGCCACCAGCAGAGAAGGGGGTGCAGGAAACACCATATATTTT	CATSREGGAGNTIYF
TRBV28	-	TRBD1	TRBJ1-3	TGTGCCAGCAGTTCTTCAGGGGGGAGGGGAAACACCATATATTTT	CASSSSGGRGNTIYF
TRBV28	-	TRBD1	TRBJ1-4	TGTGCCAGCAGTTTTCTGACAGGGGGTAATGAAAAACTGTTTTTT	CASSFLTGGNEKLFF
TRBV2	-	TRBD1	TRBJ1-5	TGTGCCAGCAGCGGGACAGGGAGAGATCAGCCCCAGCATTTT	CASSGTGRDQPQHF
TRBV5-1	-	TRBD1	TRBJ2-3	TGCGCCAGCAAAATTCGGACAGGGGCAGATACGCAGTATTTT	CASKIRTGADTQYF
TRBV5-8	once	-	TRBJ1-2	TGTGCCAGCAGCTTTTCAGGGGTCTATGGCTACACCTTC	CASSFSGVYGYTF
TRBV28	-	-	TRBJ1-4	TGTGCGACCGGAGGGATAAACGAAAAACTGTTTTTT	CATGGINEKLFF
TRBV5-4	once	-	TRBJ2-3	TGTGCCAGCAGCTTGCAGGGAACAGATACGCAGTATTTT	CASSLQGTDTQYF
TRBV27	-	TRBD1	TRBJ2-5	TGTGCCAGCAGTTTCCGGGACAGGGGGCGGGAGACCCAGTACTTC	CASSFRDRGRETQYF
TRBV7-8	-	-	TRBJ2-5	TGTGCCAGCAGCCCTGGGACACTAGAGACCCAGTACTTC	CASSPGTLETQYF
TRBV18	-	TRBD1	TRBJ2-6	TGTGCCAGCTCACCATTAGCCGGGACAGGGGGTTCTGGGGCCAACGTCCTGACTTTC	CASSPLAGTGGSGANVLTF
TRBV7-8	-	-	TRBJ1-1	TGTGCCAGCAGCCATCCCCAGGGTGAAGCTTTCTTT	CASSHPQGEAFF
TRBV10-3	-	TRBD1	TRBJ2-6	TGTGCCATCCAGAGACAGGGCCGCTCTGGGGCCAACGTCCTGACTTTC	CAIQRQGRSGANVLTF
TRBV28	-	-	TRBJ1-1	TGTGCCAGCAGACAAACCAGGAACACTGAAGCTTTCTTT	CASRQTRNTEAFF
TRBV5-4	-	TRBD1	TRBJ1-5	TGTGCCAGCAGCTTGGATGGGACAGGGGCTCAGCCCCAGCATTTT	CASSLDGTGAQPQHF
TRBV6-5	-	-	TRBJ2-7	TGTGCCAGTTCCCGTAACCGGGACACCTTTTACGAGCAGTACTTC	CASSRNRDTFYEQYF
TRBV3-1/TRBV3-2	-	TRBD1	TRBJ2-3	TGTGCCAGCAGCCAAGAGGGACAGGGGGCGAGTAGCGATACGCAGTATTTT	CASSQEGQGASSDTQYF
TRBV7-9	once	-	TRBJ1-6	TGTGCCAGCAGCCCGACTACGGGACACCAGGGACCCCTCCACTTT	CASSPTTGHQGPLHF
TRBV7-9	-	TRBD1	TRBJ2-3	TGTGCCAGCAGCACCTCTACAGGGGCGGCAGGCGGGCAGTATTTT	CASSTSTGAAGGQYF
TRBV5-5	-	TRBD1	TRBJ1-1	TGTGCCAGCAGCTCCGGGACAGGCTCGGGGAACCCTAAGAACACTGAAGCTTTCTTT	CASSSGTGSGNPKNTEAFF
TRBV7-2	-	-	TRBJ1-2	TGTGCCAGCAGCAAACTTGACAGTAACTATGGCTACACCTTC	CASSKLDSNYGYTF
TRBV12-3/TRBV12-4	-	-	TRBJ1-1	TGTGCCAGCAGTTTTGGACAGCTCACTGAAGCTTTCTTT	CASSFGQLTEAFF
TRBV27	-	-	TRBJ1-1	TGTGCCAGCAGTTTAGTCTTGAACACTGAAGCTTTCTTT	CASSLVLNTEAFF
TRBV28	-	-	TRBJ1-6	TGTGCCAGCAGGACCCACAGGGTAGATAATTCACCCCTCCACTTT	CASRTHRVDNSPLHF
TRBV30	-	-	TRBJ1-2	TGTGCCTGGAGCAAGGGGCAATCTAGTGGCTACACCTTC	CAWSKGQSSGYTF
TRBV11-3	few	TRBD1	TRBJ2-2	TGTGCCAGCAGCTTAGGCACAGGGGGCTCCGGGGAGCTGTTTTTT	CASSLGTGGSGELFF
TRBV19	-	TRBD2	TRBJ2-2	TGTGCCGCGTCCCTGACTAGCGGGAACACCGGGGAGCTGTTTTTT	CAASLTSGNTGELFF
TRBV5-8	-	-	TRBJ1-3	TGTGCCAGCAGCTCGATCCAGGGCCGGAACACCATATATTTT	CASSSIQGRNTIYF
TRBV7-3	-	TRBD1	TRBJ1-1	TGTGCCAGCAGCATCACCGGGACAGGGAACACTGAAGCTTTCTTT	CASSITGTGNTEAFF
TRBV6-2/TRBV6-3	-	-	TRBJ1-5	TGTGCCAGCAGTTCTTCAGGGCCTCATCAGCCCCAGCATTTT	CASSSSGPHQPQHF
TRBV25-1	-	TRBD1	TRBJ1-1	TGTGCCAGCAGTGGTAGGGGGCTGAGAACTGAAGCTTTCTTT	CASSGRGLRTEAFF
TRBV7-9	-	TRBD2	TRBJ2-7	TGTGCCAGCAGCTCCACCCGGGGGGGCGCCTCTTCCTACGAGCAGTACTTC	CASSSTRGGASSYEQYF
TRBV7-3	few	TRBD1	TRBJ1-2	TGTGCCAGCAGCGGGGACAGGGGTGATGGCTACACCTTC	CASSGDRGDGYTF
TRBV28	-	TRBD1	TRBJ1-1	TGTGCCAGCAGTGACCCGGGACAGCCTTTCACTGAAGCTTTCTTT	CASSDPGQPFTEAFF
TRBV7-9	-	-	TRBJ1-2	TGTGCCAGCAGCCCTAGCTGGGCTAGTGACTATGGCTACACCTTC	CASSPSWASDYGYTF
TRBV5-1	-	-	TRBJ1-6	TGCGCCAGCAGCTTGGGGGGGCGCTCGCAAAATTCACCCCTCCACTTT	CASSLGGRSQNSPLHF
TRBV4-2	-	TRBD1	TRBJ2-3	TGTGCCAGCACCAAAGGGGGACAGGGGGCAGATACGCAGTATTTT	CASTKGGQGADTQYF
TRBV24-1	-	TRBD1	TRBJ1-2	TGTGCCACCAGTACAGCAAGGACAGGGGGCTATGGCTACACCTTC	CATSTARTGGYGYTF
TRBV18	-	TRBD2	TRBJ2-3	TGTGCCAGCTCACCGCCAAGGACTAGAACAGATACGCAGTATTTT	CASSPPRTRTDTQYF
TRBV6-5	-	TRBD1	TRBJ2-7	TGTGCCAGCAGAACCGGGACAGGGATCCACGAGCAGTACTTC	CASRTGTGIHEQYF
TRBV11-2	-	-	TRBJ1-1	TGTGCCAGCAGCTCAGGTTTGGGTGAAGCTTTCTTT	CASSSGLGEAFF
TRBV18	-	-	TRBJ2-1	TGTGCCAGCTCACCACTCGGCGGCAATGAGCAGTTCTTC	CASSPLGGNEQFF
TRBV5-5	-	TRBD1	TRBJ1-2	TGTGCCAGCAGACGGGACAGTGAAGGCTACACCTTC	CASRRDSEGYTF
TRBV2	-	-	TRBJ1-1	TGTGCCAGCAGAGGAGGGGACGCGCGGAAGGGAGCTTTCTTT	CASRGGDARKGAFF
TRBV3-1/TRBV3-2	-	TRBD2	TRBJ2-3	TGTGCCAGCGGGAGGAGGGGGACTAGAAGTCCAGATACGCAGTATTTT	CASGRRGTRSPDTQYF
TRBV6-5	-	TRBD1	TRBJ1-2	TGTGCCAGCAGTTACGGGGACAGGGATCTTGGCTACACCTTC	CASSYGDRDLGYTF
TRBV5-6	-	TRBD1	TRBJ1-3	TGTGCCAGCAGCTATTTACAGGGGACTGGAAACACCATATATTTT	CASSYLQGTGNTIYF